The 20 T cell receptor beta chains below all came from one sample that was sequenced in a study of blood T cells in healthy people across ages (dated by TCRdb to the mid-2010s). Preparation of the library involved 5' RACE. Sequencing used an Illumina HiSeq 2500. A second PCR of about 7 to 12 cycles was performed with a sample-barcoded 5' primer and a J-beta primer mix. The public reads were quality trimmed at Q25 with fastp and then assembled into clones with MiXCR by TCRdb, keeping productive beta chains. For every CDR3 protein sequence, its rows merge into one entry that carries the most common genes and DNA. This sample has about 1.6 million distinct CDR3 sequences in its table, and about 35% of those were observed once. The ten largest clones take up about 10% of the sample. The material sequenced was blood. The source of these receptors is a woman aged 25-40 years in good health.

Notes on this clonotype: At one end, the junction sequence differs from germline, possibly due to a read error. This chain links TRBV7-9 with TRBJ2-5; weak D call: TRBD2 (5 bases). The CDR3 runs 15 residues. The V gene's germline CDR1 is SEHNR and CDR2 FQNEAQ (reference sequence). The CDR3 sequence is CTSSLEGQNQETQYF. CDR3 nucleotides: TGTACCAGCAGCTTAGAGGGCCAGAACCAAGAGACCCAGTACTTC. Together with reference TRBV7-9 and TRBJ2-5, the CDR3 gives the full variable domain: DTGVSQNPRHKITKRGQNVTFRCDPISEHNRLYWYRQTLGQGPEFLTYFQNEAQLEKSRLLSDRFSAERPKGSFSTLEIQRTEQGDSAMYLCTSSLEGQNQETQYFGPGTRLLVL.

The J gene is TRBJ2-3, the V gene TRBV4-1; the D call may be TRBD1 or TRBD2 (5 bases each). The CDR3 spans 18 residues. V dropped 0 bases and J dropped 3 bases, with 19 bases sitting between them. Per germline, CDR1 MGHRA and CDR2 YSYEKL. CDR3 nucleotide sequence: TGCGCCAGCAGCCAAGATCCCGGGGCTGCGGAAAAGACAGATACGCAGTATTTT. Amino acid sequence: CASSQDPGAAEKTDTQYF.

V usage is TRBV28 and J usage is TRBJ1-4; D perhaps matches TRBD1 (6 bases). V lost 6 bases and J lost 4, with 12 bases in between. This CDR3 has 14 residues. CDR1 is MDHEN, CDR2 SYDVKM, per germline. CDR3 residues: CASRDGGDNEKLFF. In DNA, the CDR3 is TGTGCCAGCAGGGACGGGGGCGATAATGAAAAACTGTTTTTT.

The rearrangement links TRBV5-1 to TRBJ1-2; 7 nucleotides line up with TRBD1. From germline, CDR1 is SGHRS and CDR2 YFSETQ. The CDR3 is made up of 15 amino acids. The junction had 8 bases not matched to a gene; V was cut back by 4 bases and J by 2 bases. The CDR3 is CASSPRTGQNYGYTF. The CDR3 DNA follows: TGCGCCAGCAGCCCAAGGACAGGACAAAACTATGGCTACACCTTC.

This clonotype has only a few counts. The chain employs TRBV5-1 and TRBJ2-7; unclear D gene. Looked up from germline, CDR1 is SGHRS and CDR2 is YFSETQ. V was pared by 0 bases and J by 7 bases, with 14 bases between. The CDR3 consists of 14 residues. CDR3 region: CASSLEVPLAEQYF. CDR3 nucleotides: TGCGCCAGCAGCTTGGAAGTGCCTCTGGCTGAGCAGTACTTC.

The genes are TRBV3-1 and TRBJ2-3, with D possibly TRBD2 on 5 matching bases. The V gene lost 0 bases and the J gene lost 2 bases, with 15 bases spanning the gap. The CDR3 is made up of 17 amino acids. Germline-derived CDR1 and CDR2 are LGHDT and YNNKEL (reference sequence). CDR3 protein: CASSQEPGSLITDTQYF. The CDR3 DNA sequence: TGTGCCAGCAGCCAAGAACCGGGGTCCCTCATCACAGATACGCAGTATTTT.

This clonotype was counted between two and nine times. The genes are TRBV5-1 and TRBJ2-1, with a weak D call TRBD2 (6 bases). The V end lost 4 bases, the J end lost 4 bases, and 15 bases lay between the germline ends. Germline V gene data show CDR1 as SGHRS and CDR2 as YFSETQ. The CDR3 has 15 amino acids. The CDR3 region has the DNA TGCGCCAGCAGCAGGGCGGGGATGGGATACAATGAGCAGTTCTTC. It yields the protein CASSRAGMGYNEQFF.

This clonotype turned up a few times. The V gene is TRBV27, the J gene TRBJ2-1; maybe TRBD2 (6 bases). The V gene lost 5 bases and the J gene lost 4 bases, with 12 bases spanning the gap. The germline V gene has CDR1 MNHEY and CDR2 SMNVEV (reference sequence). CDR3 length equals 14 residues. The DNA for the CDR3 is TGTGCCAGCAGTCTAGGCGGGATGTACAATGAGCAGTTCTTC. This sequence encodes CASSLGGMYNEQFF.

The DNA of the CDR3 is TGCGCCAGCAGCCGTTTACAGGGGGTGAACACTGAAGCTTTCTTT. This gives the protein CASSRLQGVNTEAFF. The chain recombines TRBV4-1 with TRBJ1-1; the match to TRBD1 covers 8 bases. The V gene's germline CDR1 is MGHRA and CDR2 YSYEKL. This CDR3 spans 15 amino acids. Losses at the gene ends were 4 bases for V and 0 bases for J; bases not matched to a gene: 4.

J is TRBJ2-7 and V is TRBV6-2 or TRBV6-3; D might be TRBD2 (5 bases). The CDR3 spans 16 residues. Germline CDR1 reads MNHEY; CDR2 reads SVGEGT. V dropped 5 bases and J dropped 1 base, with 18 bases sitting between them. The CDR3 DNA sequence: TGTGCCAGCAGTACGGCAGGACTGGGATTGTCCTACGAGCAGTACTTC. Translated, it gives CASSTAGLGLSYEQYF.

There are a few counts of this clonotype. The chain combines TRBV7-2 with TRBJ2-1; D call uncertain. Germline CDR1 is SGHTA and CDR2 is FQGNSA. V was cut by 2 bases and J by 15 bases, with 11 bases left in between. This CDR3 contains 11 residues. The CDR3 DNA follows: TGTGCCAGCAGCTTATTCTACTACCGGTTCTTC. Translating it yields CASSLFYYRFF. Combining the CDR3 with reference TRBV7-2 and TRBJ2-1 gives the whole variable domain GAGVSQSPSNKVTEKGKDVELRCDPISGHTALYWYRQSLGQGLEFLIYFQGNSAPDKSGLPSDRFSAERTGGSVSTLTIQRTQQEDSAVYLCASSLFYYRFFGPGTRLTVL.

Details on this clonotype: At one end the junction does not follow the germline gene, possibly because of a read error. The genes are TRBV29-1 and TRBJ1-1; D gene unclear. Germline V CDR1 and CDR2: SQVTM, ANQGSEA. CDR3 length: 12 amino acids. The CDR3 spells CSVWNMNTAAFF. CDR3 nucleotides: TGCAGCGTCTGGAACATGAACACTGCAGCTTTCTTT.

A few counts support this clonotype. The rearrangement joins TRBV7-2 to TRBJ2-7; TRBD2 aligns across 8 bases. From germline, CDR1 is SGHTA and CDR2 FQGNSA. V dropped 2 bases and J dropped 7; count of bases not matched to a gene: 13. There are 16 residues in the CDR3. In DNA, the CDR3 is TGTGCCAGCAGCTTAAGGACTAGCCGGGGGCTGGAAGAGCAGTACTTC. Protein product: CASSLRTSRGLEEQYF.

As regards this clonotype: A much more abundant neighbour one base away suggests this may be a read error. CDR3 DNA: TGCGCCAGCAGCCCCGGACTAGCGGGGGTCTGCGGCACAGATACGCAGTATTTT. Translation gives CASSPGLAGVCGTDTQYF. The chain employs TRBV4-1 and TRBJ2-3; the match to TRBD2 covers 13 bases. The germline gives CDR1 MGHRA, CDR2 YSYEKL. There are 18 residues in the CDR3. The J segment lost 1 base and the V segment lost 4 bases, leaving 8 bases of the junction unmatched.

This clonotype was observed a few times. The chain links TRBV3-1 to TRBJ2-1; 7 nucleotides line up with TRBD1. CDR3 length: 14 residues. Germline CDR1 reads LGHDT; CDR2 reads YNNKEL (reference sequence). After removal of 1 base from V and 5 bases from J, the junction contained 2 bases not matched to a gene. The CDR3 bases are TGTGCCAGCAGCCAAGGAGACAGGGACAATGAGCAGTTCTTC. Amino acid sequence: CASSQGDRDNEQFF.

This clonotype was detected only a few times. The V and J genes are TRBV4-2 and TRBJ2-6; TRBD1 or TRBD2 may be the D gene (5 bases each). Germline V gene lookup returns CDR1 LGHNA and CDR2 YNFKEQ. The CDR3 loop spans 16 amino acids. V lost 4 bases and J lost 4, with 14 bases in between. CDR3: CASSPIEGSGANVLTF. The CDR3 DNA reads as TGTGCCAGCAGCCCCATCGAGGGGTCAGGGGCCAACGTCCTGACTTTC.

On this clonotype itself: At one boundary the junction diverges from the germline segment, which might be a read error. The genes are TRBV4-1 and TRBJ1-2; D gene ambiguous. The CDR3 totals 15 residues. The germline V gene encodes CDR1 MGHRA and CDR2 YSYEKL. CDR3 nucleotide sequence: TGCGCCAACAGCCCGCTCCCCAGGACGGTTTATGGCTACACCTTC. Protein: CANSPLPRTVYGYTF.

The gene calls are TRBV7-2 and TRBJ2-7; maybe TRBD2 (6 bases). From germline, CDR1 is SGHTA and CDR2 FQGNSA. V shed 4 bases and J shed 7 bases, with 17 bases lying between them. The CDR3 has 14 residues. The CDR3 nucleotides are TGTGCCAGCAGCTCGGACGGTTGGGGAGGTGAGCAGTACTTC. Amino acid sequence: CASSSDGWGGEQYF.

This chain connects TRBV20-1 to TRBJ2-7, with 12 nucleotides matching TRBD2. The ends lost 7 bases at V and 3 bases at J; junction bases unmatched: 4. From germline, CDR1 is DFQATT and CDR2 SNEGSKA (reference sequence). This CDR3 has 13 amino acids. The CDR3 DNA is TGCAGTGTTACTAGCGGGAGGAACTACGAGCAGTACTTC. Its translation: CSVTSGRNYEQYF.

The chain recombines TRBV9 with TRBJ2-1; 8 bases are shared with TRBD1. The V and J ends lost 4 bases and 4 bases, in that order; junction bases with no gene match: 10. CDR3 length equals 16 residues. Germline CDR1 reads SGDLS; CDR2 reads YYNGEE. The CDR3 sequence is CASSPTRDRQYNEQFF. The DNA for the CDR3 is TGTGCCAGCAGCCCCACTCGGGACAGGCAATACAATGAGCAGTTCTTC.